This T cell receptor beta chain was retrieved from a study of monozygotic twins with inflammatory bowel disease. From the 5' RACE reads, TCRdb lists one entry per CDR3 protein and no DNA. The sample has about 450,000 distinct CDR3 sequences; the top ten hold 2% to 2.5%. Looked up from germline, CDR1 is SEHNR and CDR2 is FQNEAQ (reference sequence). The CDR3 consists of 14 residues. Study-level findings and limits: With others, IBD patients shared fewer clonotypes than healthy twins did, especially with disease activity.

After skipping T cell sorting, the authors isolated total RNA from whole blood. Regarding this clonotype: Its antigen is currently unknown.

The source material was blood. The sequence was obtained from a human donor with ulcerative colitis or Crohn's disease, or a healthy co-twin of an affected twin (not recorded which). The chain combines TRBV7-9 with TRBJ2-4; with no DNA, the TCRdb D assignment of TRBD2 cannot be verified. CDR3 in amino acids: CASSFGLAGEVQYF.